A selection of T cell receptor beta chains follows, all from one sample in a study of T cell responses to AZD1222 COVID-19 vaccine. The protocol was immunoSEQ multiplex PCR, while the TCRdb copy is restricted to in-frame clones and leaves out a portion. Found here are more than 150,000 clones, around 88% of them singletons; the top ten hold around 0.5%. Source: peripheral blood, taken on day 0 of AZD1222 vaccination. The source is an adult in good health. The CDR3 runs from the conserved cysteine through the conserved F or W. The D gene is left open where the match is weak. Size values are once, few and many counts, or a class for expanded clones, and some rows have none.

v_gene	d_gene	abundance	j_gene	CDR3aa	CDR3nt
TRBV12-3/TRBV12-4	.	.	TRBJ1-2	CASSLDSYYGYTF	TGTGCCAGCAGTTTGGACTCGTACTATGGCTACACCTTC
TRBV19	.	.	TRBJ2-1	CASSSDSRGEQFF	TGTGCCAGTAGTTCGGACTCAAGGGGCGAGCAGTTCTTC
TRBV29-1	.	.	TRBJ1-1	CSAEGWGNMDTEAFF	TGCAGCGCTGAGGGATGGGGGAATATGGACACTGAAGCTTTCTTT
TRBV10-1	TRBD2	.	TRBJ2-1	CASSSGTPNEQFF	TGCGCCAGCAGTAGCGGGACTCCGAATGAGCAGTTCTTC
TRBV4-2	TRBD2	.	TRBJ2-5	CASSHPVAGGETQYF	TGTGCCAGCAGCCACCCTGTAGCGGGAGGGGAGACCCAGTACTTC
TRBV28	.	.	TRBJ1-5	CASRRYSNQPQHF	TGTGCCAGCAGACGTTATAGCAATCAGCCCCAGCATTTT
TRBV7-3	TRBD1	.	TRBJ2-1	CASSPVTGSEQFF	TGTGCCAGCAGCCCAGTGACAGGGAGTGAGCAGTTCTTC
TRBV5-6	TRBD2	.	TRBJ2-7	CASSQTLAGVYEQYF	TGTGCCAGCAGTCAGACCCTAGCGGGAGTCTACGAGCAGTACTTC
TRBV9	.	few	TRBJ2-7	CASSTSGTVSYEQYF	TGTGCCAGCAGCACGTCCGGGACCGTGTCCTACGAGCAGTACTTC
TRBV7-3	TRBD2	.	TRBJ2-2	CASSQHGTGASGTSGELFF	TGTGCCAGCAGTCAACACGGTACCGGTGCTAGCGGGACCTCCGGGGAGCTGTTTTTT
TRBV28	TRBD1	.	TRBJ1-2	CASSLSDRAGGYTF	TGTGCCAGCAGTTTATCCGACAGGGCAGGCGGCTACACCTTC